This T cell receptor (beta chain) was sequenced during a study of control samples from healthy donors and cancer patients. The method was immunoSEQ multiplex PCR; TCRdb's version includes in-frame clones alone and lacks a portion of them. The profile covers approximately 100,000 clones, with 92% appearing a single time and less than 3.5% taken by the ten largest. The V end lost 4 bases, the J end lost 1 base, and 10 bases lay between the germline ends. The CDR3 has 14 residues. Germline V gene sequence: CDR1 SGDLS, CDR2 YYNGEE. V and J are TRBV9 and TRBJ2-3; perhaps TRBD1 as D (6 bases). This TCR was sampled from a human donor in good health. The donor label of this sample is uncertain. The material sequenced was blood. CDR3 DNA sequence: TGTGCCAGCAGCCTACGACAGGGCACAGATACGCAGTATTTT. Translation gives CASSLRQGTDTQYF. The full variable domain, its missing parts supplied by reference TRBV9 and TRBJ2-3, is DSGVTQTPKHLITATGQRVTLRCSPRSGDLSVYWYQQSLDQGLQFLIQYYNGEERAKGNILERFSAQQFPDLHSELNLSSLELGDSALYFCASSLRQGTDTQYFGPGTRLTVL.